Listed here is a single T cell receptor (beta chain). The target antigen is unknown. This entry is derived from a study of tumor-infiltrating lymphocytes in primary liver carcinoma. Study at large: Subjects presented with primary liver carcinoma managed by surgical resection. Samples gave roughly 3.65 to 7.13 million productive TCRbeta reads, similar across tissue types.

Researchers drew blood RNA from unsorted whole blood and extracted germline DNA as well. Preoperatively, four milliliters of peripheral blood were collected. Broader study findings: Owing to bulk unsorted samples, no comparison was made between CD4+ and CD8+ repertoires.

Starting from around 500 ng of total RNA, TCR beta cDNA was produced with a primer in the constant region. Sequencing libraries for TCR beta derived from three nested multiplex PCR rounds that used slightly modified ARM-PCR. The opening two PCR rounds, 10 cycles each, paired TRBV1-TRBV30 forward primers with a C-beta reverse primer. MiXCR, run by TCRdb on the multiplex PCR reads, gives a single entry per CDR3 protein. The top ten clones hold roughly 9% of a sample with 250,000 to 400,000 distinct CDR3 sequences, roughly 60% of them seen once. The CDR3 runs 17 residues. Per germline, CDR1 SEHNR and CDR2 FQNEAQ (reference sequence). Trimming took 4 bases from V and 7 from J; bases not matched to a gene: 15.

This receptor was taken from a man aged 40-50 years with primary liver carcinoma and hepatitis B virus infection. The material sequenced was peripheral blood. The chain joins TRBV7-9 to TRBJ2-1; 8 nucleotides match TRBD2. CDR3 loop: CASSSRTSGSLGNEQFF. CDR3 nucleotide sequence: TGTGCCAGCAGCTCCCGTACGAGCGGGAGTCTTGGTAATGAGCAGTTCTTC.